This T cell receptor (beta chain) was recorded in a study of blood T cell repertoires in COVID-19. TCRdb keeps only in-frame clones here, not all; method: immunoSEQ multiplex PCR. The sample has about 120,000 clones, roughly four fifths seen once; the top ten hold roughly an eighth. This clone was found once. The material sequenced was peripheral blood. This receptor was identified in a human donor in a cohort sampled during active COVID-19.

CDR3 amino acids: CASRVAGGTYEQYF. The CDR3 region has the DNA TGTGCCAGCAGGGTGGCGGGGGGCACCTACGAGCAGTACTTC. The chain has TRBV6-5 and TRBJ2-7; 8 bases are shared with TRBD2. The V segment lost 6 bases and the J segment 2 bases; nucleotides outside the gene matches: 6. The CDR3 has 14 amino acids. CDR1 MNHEY and CDR2 SVGAGI come from the germline V gene.